The 26 T cell receptor beta chains reported below all come from one sample, sequenced in a study of T cell changes during pregnancy in multiple sclerosis. TCRdb keeps only in-frame clones here, not all; method: immunoSEQ multiplex PCR. The table has 70,000 to 90,000 clones, roughly nine tenths seen once. The sample in question was PBMCs, obtained in the first trimester of pregnancy. These TCRs come from a female donor in good health, serving as a control in a pregnancy study. Some clones in this sample may be carry-over from other donors' samples.

J is TRBJ1-2 and V is TRBV6-5, with TRBD1 identical over 9 bases. In germline, CDR1 is MNHEY, CDR2 SVGAGI. The V and J ends lost 2 bases and 7 bases, in that order; junction bases with no gene match: 5. This CDR3 comprises 14 residues. CDR3 nucleotide sequence: TGTGCCAGCAGTTACCGGACAGGGGAGCGTGGCTACACCTTC. Translating gives CASSYRTGERGYTF.

This chain links TRBV9 with TRBJ2-7; 8 bases align to TRBD2. Germline values: CDR1 SGDLS, CDR2 YYNGEE. The CDR3 consists of 15 residues. J was trimmed by 1 base and V by 3 bases; bases with no gene match: 6. As DNA, the CDR3 is TGTGCCAGCAGCGCCGCAGCGGGAGCTTCCTACGAGCAGTACTTC. It encodes CASSAAAGASYEQYF.

The J gene is TRBJ2-3, the V gene TRBV19; D ambiguous. Trimming stripped 4 bases from V and 2 bases from J, with 7 bases between. The CDR3 sequence is 13 residues long. Germline-derived CDR1 and CDR2 are LNHDA and SQIVND (reference sequence). Here the CDR3 DNA reads TGTGCCAGTAGTACACAAATCACAGATACGCAGTATTTT. Translated: CASSTQITDTQYF.

This sequence joins TRBV7-9 and TRBJ2-2; 10 bases are a match to TRBD2. V lost 1 base to trimming and J lost 1 base; unmatched junction nucleotides: 6. Germline lookup yields CDR1 SEHNR and CDR2 FQNEAQ (reference sequence). This CDR3 spans 18 amino acids. CDR3 bases: TGTGCCAGCAGCTTAGTGCCTAGCGGGAGTAAGAACACCGGGGAGCTGTTTTTT. Protein: CASSLVPSGSKNTGELFF.

This chain joins TRBV27 and TRBJ2-3; 7 bases fit TRBD2. This CDR3 spans 14 amino acids. With V trimmed by 5 bases and J by 5 bases, 7 bases remained unmatched. Looked up from germline, CDR1 is MNHEY and CDR2 is SMNVEV (reference sequence). The CDR3 reads CASSPRTSGDTQYF. The CDR3 coding sequence is TGTGCCAGCAGTCCCAGGACTAGTGGAGATACGCAGTATTTT.

V gene TRBV7-2 combines with J gene TRBJ1-4; the D is unclear. The CDR3 extends over 15 amino acids. CDR1 and CDR2 from the germline V gene are SGHTA and FQGNSA. V was shortened by 4 bases and J by 1 base, with 10 bases between the two germline ends. The CDR3 spells CASSYSGLTNEKLFF. As DNA, the CDR3 is TGTGCCAGCAGCTACTCGGGATTAACTAATGAAAAACTGTTTTTT.

V gene TRBV7-6 combines with J gene TRBJ2-2; 8 positions agree with TRBD1. Unmatched junction bases numbered 5, after V lost 4 bases and J lost 4 bases. CDR3 size: 15 residues. Germline-derived CDR1 and CDR2 are SGHVS and FNYEAQ. The CDR3 nucleotides read TGTGCCAGCAGCTCGGAACAGGGGGGCACCGGGGAGCTGTTTTTT. This gives the protein CASSSEQGGTGELFF.

The chain combines TRBV6-1 with TRBJ2-5; 7 nucleotides agree with TRBD1. Trimming cost V 4 bases and J 2 bases; bases outside gene matches: 10. CDR3 length: 16 residues. The germline gives CDR1 MNHNS, CDR2 SASEGT. CDR3 nucleotides: TGTGCCAGCAGTGTTTACAGGGGTATACCTCAAGAGACCCAGTACTTC. As protein: CASSVYRGIPQETQYF.

The V gene is TRBV6-1, the J gene TRBJ2-7; a weak D match, TRBD2 (6 bases). V lost 10 bases, J lost 5 bases, and 21 bases lay in between. The V gene's germline CDR1 is MNHNS and CDR2 SASEGT. There are 14 residues in the CDR3. The CDR3 bases are TGTGCCACCAAGAACCGGGACTCCGACCACGAGCAGTACTTC. It translates to CATKNRDSDHEQYF.

This rearrangement joins TRBV19 to TRBJ2-3; 9 nucleotides line up with TRBD2. There are 14 residues in the CDR3. Trimming took 10 bases from V and 3 from J; bases not matched to a gene: 8. Germline CDR1 and CDR2: LNHDA and SQIVND (reference sequence). CDR3 protein: CATQVSGRTDTQYF. CDR3 DNA sequence: TGTGCCACCCAGGTCAGCGGGAGGACAGATACGCAGTATTTT.

The chain recombines TRBV7-6 with TRBJ1-3; possibly TRBD1 for D (6 bases). CDR1 and CDR2 (germline): SGHVS, FNYEAQ. V was clipped by 5 bases and J by 6 bases, with 20 bases between them. CDR3 size: 16 residues. The CDR3 DNA reads as TGTGCCAGCAGCCAAGCGCTTAACAGGGTGAAAAACACCATATATTTT. Its translation is CASSQALNRVKNTIYF.

The chain joins TRBV10-3 to TRBJ1-3; 8 positions match TRBD1. CDR3 length: 17 amino acids. V shed 7 bases and J 3 bases; nucleotides not matched to a gene: 14. Germline loops: CDR1 ENHRY, CDR2 SYGVKD. The DNA for the CDR3 is TGTGCCATCACTCCGGGGCAGGGGGCGCGAAGTGGAAACACCATATATTTT. It encodes CAITPGQGARSGNTIYF.

The chain is built from TRBV10-1 and TRBJ1-1, with D possibly TRBD1 on 5 matching bases. V gave up 10 bases and J gave up 5 bases, with 17 bases separating them. The CDR3 runs 13 residues. Germline lookup yields CDR1 WNHNN and CDR2 SYGVQD (reference sequence). The CDR3 DNA follows: TGCGCCACCGGAAGGAGGGGAGGGACTGAAGCTTTCTTT. It is translated as CATGRRGGTEAFF.

The V and J genes are TRBV30 and TRBJ2-6, with 7 bases lining up with TRBD2. CDR3 size: 20 residues. Germline V gene lookup returns CDR1 GTSNPN and CDR2 SVGIG (reference sequence). Losses at the gene ends were 3 bases for V and 0 bases for J; bases not matched to a gene: 17. CDR3 nucleotide sequence: TGTGCCTGGAGAACCGGGGGGAGGGCTGTGCTATTCTCTGGGGCCAACGTCCTGACTTTC. Translation: CAWRTGGRAVLFSGANVLTF.

The chain combines TRBV28 with TRBJ1-6; weak D call: TRBD1 (6 bases). The CDR3 is 16 amino acids. CDR1 and CDR2 (germline): MDHEN, SYDVKM. Trimming left V 6 bases short and J 3 bases short, with 15 bases between. CDR3 amino acids: CASRGTTGFYNSPLHF. As DNA, the CDR3 is TGTGCCAGCAGGGGAACCACAGGGTTCTATAATTCACCCCTCCACTTT.

The chain links TRBV18 to TRBJ2-5; 9 bases are a match to TRBD1. The CDR3 covers 14 residues. The V gene end was trimmed by 3 bases and the J gene end by 14 bases; junction bases not matched to a gene: 13. Germline-derived CDR1 and CDR2 are KGHSH and LQKENI. The CDR3 DNA reads TGTGCCAGCTCACCCGTCCCGGGACAGGGAAATCATTACTTC. Translated: CASSPVPGQGNHYF.

This sequence joins TRBV9 and TRBJ1-1, with D perhaps TRBD1 (5 bases). The germline CDR1 and CDR2 sequences are SGDLS and YYNGEE. With 4 bases removed from V and 4 bases from J, the gap between germline ends came to 11 bases. The CDR3 is 13 residues long. CDR3 protein: CASSPIQATEAFF. In DNA form, the CDR3 reads TGTGCCAGCAGCCCAATACAGGCCACTGAAGCTTTCTTT.

The chain carries TRBV28 and TRBJ2-1, with 7 bases that match TRBD2. V was pared by 2 bases and J by 2 bases, with 0 bases of the junction left unmatched. From germline, CDR1 is MDHEN and CDR2 SYDVKM. There are 14 residues in the CDR3. The CDR3 DNA is TGTGCCAGCAGTTTACTAGCGGCCTACAATGAGCAGTTCTTC. This translates into CASSLLAAYNEQFF.

This clone appeared once. This chain uses TRBV28 with TRBJ1-6; D unresolved. CDR1 and CDR2 from the germline V gene are MDHEN and SYDVKM. The ends were cut back, 2 bases at V and 7 bases at J, with 9 bases in the middle. The CDR3 is 14 amino acids. The CDR3 nucleotides are TGTGCCAGCAGTTTAGGCCAAAGAAATTCACCCCTCCACTTT. This encodes CASSLGQRNSPLHF. Variable domain in full (rest from reference TRBV28 and TRBJ1-6): DVKVTQSSRYLVKRTGEKVFLECVQDMDHENMFWYRQDPGLGLRLIYFSYDVKMKEKGDIPEGYSVSREKKERFSLILESASTNQTSMYLCASSLGQRNSPLHFGNGTRLTVT.

This chain links TRBV19 with TRBJ2-5, with no clear D. Between the trimmed V and J ends, which lost 9 bases and 4 bases, there was a span of 9 bases. The CDR3 length is 11 residues. Germline lookup yields CDR1 LNHDA and CDR2 SQIVND (reference sequence). Here the CDR3 reads CASGYGETQYF. The CDR3 nucleotides read TGTGCCAGCGGTTATGGAGAGACCCAGTACTTC.

Details on this clone: The same CDR3 is also encoded by other DNA sequences in this sample. The V call is TRBV7-9, the J call TRBJ1-2, with 7 bases that match TRBD1. The CDR3 is 12 residues long. CDR1 is SEHNR, CDR2 FQNEAQ, per germline (reference sequence). Unmatched junction bases numbered 3, after V lost 5 bases and J lost 6 bases. CDR3 coding DNA: TGTGCCAGCAGCGACAGGGCCGATGGCTACACCTTC. Translation gives CASSDRADGYTF.

The chain couples TRBV27 to TRBJ2-1, with TRBD1 matching over 7 bases. V was pared by 5 bases and J by 8 bases, with 15 bases of the junction left unmatched. The germline V gene encodes CDR1 MNHEY and CDR2 SMNVEV (reference sequence). This CDR3 has 16 residues. The CDR3 nucleotides are TGTGCCAGCAGTCCCCCAGGGGGAAAGATCAAACATGAGCAGTTCTTC. Translating gives CASSPPGGKIKHEQFF.

The V gene is TRBV28, the J gene TRBJ2-7; TRBD2 matches 7 bases. Trimming at V came to 6 bases and at J to 6 bases, leaving 14 bases not matched to a gene. The CDR3 loop spans 15 amino acids. Germline loops: CDR1 MDHEN, CDR2 SYDVKM. The CDR3 sequence: CASREPGLLGSEQYF. For the CDR3, the DNA is TGTGCCAGCAGAGAACCGGGACTATTAGGGAGCGAGCAGTACTTC. Together with reference TRBV28 and TRBJ2-7, the CDR3 gives the full variable domain: DVKVTQSSRYLVKRTGEKVFLECVQDMDHENMFWYRQDPGLGLRLIYFSYDVKMKEKGDIPEGYSVSREKKERFSLILESASTNQTSMYLCASREPGLLGSEQYFGPGTRLTVT.

This chain connects TRBV10-3 to TRBJ1-5; 8 nucleotides align to TRBD1. The length of the CDR3 is 13 residues. Germline lookup yields CDR1 ENHRY and CDR2 SYGVKD. J gave up 6 bases and V 10 bases, and 8 bases lay outside the gene matches. The CDR3 loop is CATRTGSGQPQHF. Here the CDR3 DNA reads TGTGCCACCCGGACAGGGTCGGGTCAGCCCCAGCATTTT.

DNA of the CDR3: TGTGCCAGCAGCGCCGACAGGGGGTACTCCGCTAGTGGTGAAAAACTGTTTTTT. As protein: CASSADRGYSASGEKLFF. The rearrangement joins TRBV5-5 to TRBJ1-4, with 9 bases matching TRBD1. Per the germline V gene, CDR1 is SGHKS and CDR2 is YYEKEE (reference sequence). The CDR3 is 18 residues long. V trimming: 4 bases; J trimming: 7 bases; junction bases outside the gene matches: 17.

The chain couples TRBV28 to TRBJ1-1, with D tentatively TRBD1 (6 bases). Trimming shortened V by 10 bases and J by 0 bases, and 12 bases separated the two germline ends. CDR1 MDHEN and CDR2 SYDVKM come from the germline V gene. The CDR3 has 13 residues. The CDR3 sequence is CATQGIMNTEAFF. The DNA for the CDR3 is TGTGCCACACAGGGAATCATGAACACTGAAGCTTTCTTT.